A selection of T cell receptor beta chains follows, all from one sample in a study of T-cell memory formation after mild COVID-19. TCRdb passed the 5' RACE reads through MiXCR, listing each CDR3 protein once. The profile shows hundreds of thousands of distinct CDR3 sequences, 20% of them singletons. Sequencing input: PBMCs or a T cell subset sorted from them (not recorded which). The receptors come from an adult woman who had mild COVID-19 (a few samples of this study predate the infection). Cell type and time point are not known. CDR3s leave out the opening cysteine and the closing phenylalanine or tryptophan.

J gene: TRBJ1-2; V gene: TRBV7-2; CDR3 protein: ASSEDRDRGYT
J gene: TRBJ2-2; V gene: TRBV7-9; CDR3 protein: ASSHTDATGGGELF
J gene: TRBJ2-3; V gene: TRBV6-2/TRBV6-3; CDR3 protein: ASSKPSGENTDTQY
J gene: TRBJ2-1; V gene: TRBV7-9; CDR3 protein: ASSLTSGRFNEQF
J gene: TRBJ1-5; V gene: TRBV19; CDR3 protein: ASSSLGTGKYSNQPQH
J gene: TRBJ2-7; V gene: TRBV18; CDR3 protein: ASSPLPAGQGYEQY
J gene: TRBJ2-1; V gene: TRBV4-1; CDR3 protein: ASSQGSNEQF
J gene: TRBJ1-5; V gene: TRBV27; CDR3 protein: ASSLSGQGSQLGQPQH
J gene: TRBJ2-1; V gene: TRBV9; CDR3 protein: ASSVARAGNEQF
J gene: TRBJ2-2; V gene: TRBV5-6; CDR3 protein: ASSFMRGQDTGELF
J gene: TRBJ1-1; V gene: TRBV27; CDR3 protein: ASRPIGQGGRRTEAF
J gene: TRBJ2-5; V gene: TRBV5-6; CDR3 protein: ASSHLETQY
J gene: TRBJ2-7; V gene: TRBV24-1; CDR3 protein: ATSDGGRALSEQY
J gene: TRBJ2-7; V gene: TRBV20-1; CDR3 protein: SAPRGSHEQY
J gene: TRBJ2-1; V gene: TRBV7-9; CDR3 protein: ASSAGVSYNEQF
J gene: TRBJ1-2; V gene: TRBV7-8; CDR3 protein: ASSLVRWDGYT
J gene: TRBJ2-1; V gene: TRBV3-1; CDR3 protein: ASSQLPGTSGYNEQF
J gene: TRBJ1-1; V gene: TRBV20-1; CDR3 protein: SALLPEPLPGARTEAF
J gene: TRBJ2-2; V gene: TRBV2; CDR3 protein: ASSERISNTGELF
J gene: TRBJ2-7; V gene: TRBV7-3; CDR3 protein: ASSLGSTRIYEQY
J gene: TRBJ1-1; V gene: TRBV7-8; CDR3 protein: ASSLKIGTGPTEAF
J gene: TRBJ2-3; V gene: TRBV20-1; CDR3 protein: SARARTSFPLTDTQY
J gene: TRBJ2-6; V gene: TRBV5-1; CDR3 protein: ASSLHQGQGANVLT
J gene: TRBJ2-1; V gene: TRBV5-4; CDR3 protein: ASSLRRVNTDEQF
J gene: TRBJ1-5; V gene: TRBV20-1; CDR3 protein: SARDSGQGGNQPQH
J gene: TRBJ1-4; V gene: TRBV25-1; CDR3 protein: ATRDTTTMEKLF
J gene: TRBJ2-3; V gene: TRBV7-3; CDR3 protein: ASSFGSGASTDTQY
J gene: TRBJ1-3; V gene: TRBV5-1; CDR3 protein: ASSKDGLSGNTIY
J gene: TRBJ1-1; V gene: TRBV5-1; CDR3 protein: ASSPQGARGTEAF
J gene: TRBJ1-5; V gene: TRBV12-3/TRBV12-4; CDR3 protein: ASRATRGPYSNQPQH
J gene: TRBJ1-5; V gene: TRBV6-2/TRBV6-3; CDR3 protein: ASSDVGNQPQH
J gene: TRBJ1-3; V gene: TRBV5-1; CDR3 protein: ASSFQGLRSGNTIY
J gene: TRBJ2-7; V gene: TRBV29-1; CDR3 protein: SVVPDRFGNYEQY
J gene: TRBJ2-1; V gene: TRBV7-2; CDR3 protein: ASSSRDGTYNEQF
J gene: TRBJ2-3; V gene: TRBV4-2; CDR3 protein: ASSPASGEATDTQY
J gene: TRBJ2-2; V gene: TRBV7-2; CDR3 protein: ASSLRQGSTGELF
J gene: TRBJ1-1; V gene: TRBV7-9; CDR3 protein: ASSLISEAF
J gene: TRBJ2-1; V gene: TRBV7-6; CDR3 protein: ASSSPDRDRNNEQF
J gene: TRBJ1-1; V gene: TRBV5-1; CDR3 protein: ASSPGKGAQGTEAF
J gene: TRBJ1-1; V gene: TRBV20-1; CDR3 protein: SAQGVNTEAF
J gene: TRBJ2-5; V gene: TRBV24-1; CDR3 protein: ATSDPRDGQETQY
J gene: TRBJ2-1; V gene: TRBV9; CDR3 protein: ASSVVVGASYNEQF
J gene: TRBJ2-3; V gene: TRBV4-3; CDR3 protein: ASSQGTGQTTDTQY
J gene: TRBJ2-2; V gene: TRBV20-1; CDR3 protein: SARDRAGASNTGELF
J gene: TRBJ2-7; V gene: TRBV6-1; CDR3 protein: ASSRDREDGEQY
J gene: TRBJ2-1; V gene: TRBV11-3; CDR3 protein: ASSFGTSGRSGEQF
J gene: TRBJ2-1; V gene: TRBV20-1; CDR3 protein: SALYGGRAVEQF
J gene: TRBJ1-1; V gene: TRBV5-1; CDR3 protein: ASSAAGENTEAF
J gene: TRBJ2-5; V gene: TRBV6-6; CDR3 protein: ATGQGQETQY